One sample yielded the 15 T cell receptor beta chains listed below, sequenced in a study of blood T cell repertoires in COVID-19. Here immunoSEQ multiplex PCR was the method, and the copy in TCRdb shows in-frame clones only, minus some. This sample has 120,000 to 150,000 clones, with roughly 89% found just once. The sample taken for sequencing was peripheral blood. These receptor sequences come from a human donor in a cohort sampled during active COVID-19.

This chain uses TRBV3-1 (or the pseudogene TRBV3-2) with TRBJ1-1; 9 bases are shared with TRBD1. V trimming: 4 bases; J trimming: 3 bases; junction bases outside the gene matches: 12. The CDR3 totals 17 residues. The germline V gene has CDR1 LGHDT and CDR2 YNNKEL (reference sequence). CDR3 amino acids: CASSRDRDREGDTEAFF. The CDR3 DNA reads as TGTGCCAGCAGCCGGGACAGGGATCGAGAGGGGGACACTGAAGCTTTCTTT.

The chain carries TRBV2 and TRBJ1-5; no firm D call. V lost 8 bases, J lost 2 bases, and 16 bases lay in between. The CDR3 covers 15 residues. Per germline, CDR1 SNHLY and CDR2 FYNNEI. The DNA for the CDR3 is TGTGCCAGCCGGAAAGGGAGGGTAGGCAATCAGCCCCAGCATTTT. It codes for CASRKGRVGNQPQHF.

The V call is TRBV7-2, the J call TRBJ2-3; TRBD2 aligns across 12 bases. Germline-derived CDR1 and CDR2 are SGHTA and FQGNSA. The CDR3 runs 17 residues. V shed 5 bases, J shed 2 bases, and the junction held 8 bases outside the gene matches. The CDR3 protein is CASSLIRLAGDTDTQYF. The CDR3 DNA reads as TGTGCCAGCAGCCTGATCCGACTAGCGGGGGACACAGATACGCAGTATTTT.

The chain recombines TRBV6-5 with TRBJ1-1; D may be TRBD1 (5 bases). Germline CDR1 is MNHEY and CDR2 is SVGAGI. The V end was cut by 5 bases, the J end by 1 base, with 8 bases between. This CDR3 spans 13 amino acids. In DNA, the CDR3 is TGTGCCAGCAGTCGACAGAGGAACACTGAAGCTTTCTTT. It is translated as CASSRQRNTEAFF.

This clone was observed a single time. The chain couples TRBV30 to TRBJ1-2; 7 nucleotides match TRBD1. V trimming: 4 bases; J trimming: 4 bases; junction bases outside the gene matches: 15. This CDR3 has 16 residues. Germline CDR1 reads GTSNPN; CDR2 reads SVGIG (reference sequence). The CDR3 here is CAWNFPLSGTAYGYTF. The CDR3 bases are TGTGCCTGGAACTTCCCCCTCTCCGGGACAGCCTATGGCTACACCTTC.

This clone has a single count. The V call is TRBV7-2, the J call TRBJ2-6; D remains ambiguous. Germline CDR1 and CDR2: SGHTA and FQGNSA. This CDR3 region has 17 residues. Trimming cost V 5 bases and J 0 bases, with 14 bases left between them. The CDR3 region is CASSLLGPGSGANVLTF. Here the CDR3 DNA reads TGTGCCAGCAGCCTACTTGGGCCAGGCTCTGGGGCCAACGTCCTGACTTTC.

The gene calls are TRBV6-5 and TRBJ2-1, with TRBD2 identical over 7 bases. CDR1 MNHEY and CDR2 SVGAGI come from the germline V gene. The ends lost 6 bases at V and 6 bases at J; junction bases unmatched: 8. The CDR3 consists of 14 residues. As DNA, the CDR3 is TGTGCCAGCAGCCTAGGTGGGGGGGGCAATGAGCAGTTCTTC. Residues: CASSLGGGGNEQFF.

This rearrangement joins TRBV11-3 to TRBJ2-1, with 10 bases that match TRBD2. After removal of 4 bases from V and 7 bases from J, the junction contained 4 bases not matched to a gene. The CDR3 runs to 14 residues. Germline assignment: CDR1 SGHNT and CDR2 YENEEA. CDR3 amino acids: CASSSSGGGNEQFF. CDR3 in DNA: TGTGCCAGCAGCTCCAGCGGGGGGGGAAATGAGCAGTTCTTC.

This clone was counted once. This CDR3 reads CASSLGLPMAEAFF. The DNA of the CDR3 is TGCGCCAGCAGCTTGGGACTTCCCATGGCTGAAGCTTTCTTT. The chain is built from TRBV5-1 and TRBJ1-1; D not certain. The V gene's germline CDR1 is SGHRS and CDR2 YFSETQ. This CDR3 contains 14 residues. Trimming removed 0 bases at V and 6 bases at J, with 12 bases between.

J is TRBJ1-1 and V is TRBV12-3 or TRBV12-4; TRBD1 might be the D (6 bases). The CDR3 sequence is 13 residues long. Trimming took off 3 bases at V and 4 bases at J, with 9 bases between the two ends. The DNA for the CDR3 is TGTGCCAGCAGTTTTCAGGGGACCACTGAAGCTTTCTTT. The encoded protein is CASSFQGTTEAFF.

The CDR3 protein is CSVELARDRGTYEQYF. Here the CDR3 DNA reads TGCAGCGTTGAATTGGCCCGGGACAGGGGGACCTACGAGCAGTACTTC. The J gene is TRBJ2-7, the V gene TRBV29-1, with 11 bases aligning to TRBD1. Germline V gives CDR1 SQVTM, CDR2 ANQGSEA. The CDR3 extends over 16 amino acids. Germline trimming cut 2 bases from V and 2 bases from J; bases unmatched to any gene: 8.

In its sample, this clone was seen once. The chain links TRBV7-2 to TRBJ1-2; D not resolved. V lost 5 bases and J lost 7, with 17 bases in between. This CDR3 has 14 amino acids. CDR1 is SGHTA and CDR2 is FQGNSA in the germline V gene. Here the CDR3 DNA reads TGTGCCAGCAGCCCTTTTGCAGTCCAGTTTGGCTACACCTTC. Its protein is CASSPFAVQFGYTF.

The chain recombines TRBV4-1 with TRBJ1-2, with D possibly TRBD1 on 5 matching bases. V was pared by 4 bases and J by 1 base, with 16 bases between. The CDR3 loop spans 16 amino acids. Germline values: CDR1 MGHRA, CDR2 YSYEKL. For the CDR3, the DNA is TGCGCCAGCAGCCCCTCGGCAGGGATCTATAACTATGGCTACACCTTC. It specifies CASSPSAGIYNYGYTF.

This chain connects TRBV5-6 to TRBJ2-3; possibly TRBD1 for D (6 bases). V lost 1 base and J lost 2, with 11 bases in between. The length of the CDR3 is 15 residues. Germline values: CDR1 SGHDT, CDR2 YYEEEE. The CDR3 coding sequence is TGTGCCAGCAGCTTGCCAGGGGCCATCACAGATACGCAGTATTTT. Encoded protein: CASSLPGAITDTQYF.

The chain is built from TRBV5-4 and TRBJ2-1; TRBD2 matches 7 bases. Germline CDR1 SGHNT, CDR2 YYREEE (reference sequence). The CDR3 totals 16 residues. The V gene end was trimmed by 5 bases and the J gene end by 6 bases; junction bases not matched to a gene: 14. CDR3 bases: TGTGCCAGCAGTCCCGTTCGCGGACTAGAAGGCAATGAGCAGTTCTTC. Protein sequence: CASSPVRGLEGNEQFF.